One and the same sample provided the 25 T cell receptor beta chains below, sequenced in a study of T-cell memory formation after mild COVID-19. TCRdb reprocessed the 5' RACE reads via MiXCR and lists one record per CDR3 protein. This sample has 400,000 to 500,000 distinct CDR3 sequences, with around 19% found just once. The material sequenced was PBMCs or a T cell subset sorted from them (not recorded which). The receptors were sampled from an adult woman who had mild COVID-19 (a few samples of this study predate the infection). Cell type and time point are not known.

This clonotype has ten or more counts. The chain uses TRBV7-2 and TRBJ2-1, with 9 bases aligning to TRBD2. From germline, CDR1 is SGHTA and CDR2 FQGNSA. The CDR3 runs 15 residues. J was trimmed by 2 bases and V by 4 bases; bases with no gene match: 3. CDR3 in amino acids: CASSSLAGAYNEQFF. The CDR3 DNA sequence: TGTGCCAGCAGCTCCTTAGCGGGAGCCTACAATGAGCAGTTCTTC.

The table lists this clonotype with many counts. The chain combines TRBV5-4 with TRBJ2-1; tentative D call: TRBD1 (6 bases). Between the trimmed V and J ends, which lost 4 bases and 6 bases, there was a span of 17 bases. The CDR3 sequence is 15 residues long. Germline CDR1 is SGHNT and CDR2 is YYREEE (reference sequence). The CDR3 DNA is TGTGCCAGCAGCCCCCGTGGGGGCTGGAGCAATGAGCAGTTCTTC. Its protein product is CASSPRGGWSNEQFF.

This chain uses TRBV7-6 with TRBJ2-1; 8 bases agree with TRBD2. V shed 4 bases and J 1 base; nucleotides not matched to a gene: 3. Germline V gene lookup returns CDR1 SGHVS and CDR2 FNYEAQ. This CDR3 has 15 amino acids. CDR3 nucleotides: TGTGCCAGCAGCTCAGAGCGGGGGTCCTACAATGAGCAGTTCTTC. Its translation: CASSSERGSYNEQFF.

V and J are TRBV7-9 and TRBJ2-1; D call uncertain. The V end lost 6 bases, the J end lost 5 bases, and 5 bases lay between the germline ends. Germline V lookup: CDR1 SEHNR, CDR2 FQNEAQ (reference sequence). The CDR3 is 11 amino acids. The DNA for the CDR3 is TGTGCCAGCAGATTAAACAATGAGCAGTTCTTC. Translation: CASRLNNEQFF.

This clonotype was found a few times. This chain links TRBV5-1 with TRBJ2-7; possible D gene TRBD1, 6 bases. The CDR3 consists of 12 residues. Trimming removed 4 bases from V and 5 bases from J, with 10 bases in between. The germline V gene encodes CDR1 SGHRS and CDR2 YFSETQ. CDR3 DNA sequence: TGCGCCAGCAGCAAGGACAGAGACGAGCAGTACTTC. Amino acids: CASSKDRDEQYF.

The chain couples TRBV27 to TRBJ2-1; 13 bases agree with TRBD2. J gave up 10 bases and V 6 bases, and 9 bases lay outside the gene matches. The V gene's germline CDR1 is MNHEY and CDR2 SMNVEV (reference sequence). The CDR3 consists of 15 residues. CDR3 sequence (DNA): TGTGCCAGCAGCAACTTCGGACTAGCGGGAGAAGAGCAGTTCTTC. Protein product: CASSNFGLAGEEQFF.

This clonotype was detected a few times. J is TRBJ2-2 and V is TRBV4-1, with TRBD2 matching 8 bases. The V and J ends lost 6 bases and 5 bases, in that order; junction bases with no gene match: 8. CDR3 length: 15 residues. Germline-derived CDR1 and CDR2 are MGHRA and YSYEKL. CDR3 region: CASRPGGAKTGELFF. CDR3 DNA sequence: TGCGCCAGCAGGCCGGGGGGGGCCAAGACCGGGGAGCTGTTTTTT.

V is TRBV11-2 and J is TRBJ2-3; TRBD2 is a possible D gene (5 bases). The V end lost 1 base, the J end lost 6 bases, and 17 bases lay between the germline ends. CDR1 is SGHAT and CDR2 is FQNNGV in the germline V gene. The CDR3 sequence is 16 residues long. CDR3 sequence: CASSLGTRTNFDTQYF. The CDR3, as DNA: TGTGCCAGCAGCTTAGGGACTCGGACCAACTTTGATACGCAGTATTTT. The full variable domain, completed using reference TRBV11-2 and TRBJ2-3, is EAGVAQSPRYKIIEKRQSVAFWCNPISGHATLYWYQQILGQGPKLLIQFQNNGVVDDSQLPKDRFSAERLKGVDSTLKIQPAKLEDSAVYLCASSLGTRTNFDTQYFGPGTRLTVL.

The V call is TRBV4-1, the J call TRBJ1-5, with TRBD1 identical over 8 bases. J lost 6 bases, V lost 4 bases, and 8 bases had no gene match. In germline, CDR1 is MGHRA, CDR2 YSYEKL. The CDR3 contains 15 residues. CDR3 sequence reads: CASSLGQGEVQPQHF. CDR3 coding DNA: TGCGCCAGCAGCCTCGGACAGGGAGAGGTTCAGCCCCAGCATTTT.

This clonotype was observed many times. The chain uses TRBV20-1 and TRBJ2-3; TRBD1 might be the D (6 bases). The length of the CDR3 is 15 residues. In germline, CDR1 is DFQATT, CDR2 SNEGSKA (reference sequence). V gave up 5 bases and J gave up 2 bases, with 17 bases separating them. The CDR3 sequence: CSALQGLGYTDTQYF. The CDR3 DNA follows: TGCAGTGCTTTACAGGGCTTAGGATACACAGATACGCAGTATTTT.

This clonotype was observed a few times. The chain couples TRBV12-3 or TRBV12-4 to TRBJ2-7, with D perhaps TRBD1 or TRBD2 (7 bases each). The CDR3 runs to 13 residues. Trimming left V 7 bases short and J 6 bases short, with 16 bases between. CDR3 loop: CASTQDREGEQYF. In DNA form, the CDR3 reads TGTGCCAGCACACAAGACAGGGAGGGCGAGCAGTACTTC.

The chain's CDR3 is CASSSPGQTYGYTF. The CDR3 DNA follows: TGTGCCAGCAGCTCGCCAGGACAGACATATGGCTACACCTTC. This chain connects TRBV7-9 to TRBJ1-2, with D perhaps matching TRBD1 (6 bases). V dropped 4 bases and J dropped 5 bases, with 14 bases sitting between them. There are 14 residues in the CDR3. Germline V gives CDR1 SEHNR, CDR2 FQNEAQ (reference sequence).

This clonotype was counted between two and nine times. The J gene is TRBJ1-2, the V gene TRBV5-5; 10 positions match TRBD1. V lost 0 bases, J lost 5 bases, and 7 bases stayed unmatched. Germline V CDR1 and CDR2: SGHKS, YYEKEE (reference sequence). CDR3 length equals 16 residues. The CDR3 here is CASSLAGTGEGYGYTF. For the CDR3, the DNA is TGTGCCAGCAGCTTGGCTGGGACAGGGGAGGGGTATGGCTACACCTTC.

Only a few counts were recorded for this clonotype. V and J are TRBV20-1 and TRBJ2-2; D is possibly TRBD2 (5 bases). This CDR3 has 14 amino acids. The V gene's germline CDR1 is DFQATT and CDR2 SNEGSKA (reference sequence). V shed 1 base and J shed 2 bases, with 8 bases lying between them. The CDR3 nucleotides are TGCAGTGCTAGAGCCGACTATAACACCGGGGAGCTGTTTTTT. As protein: CSARADYNTGELFF.

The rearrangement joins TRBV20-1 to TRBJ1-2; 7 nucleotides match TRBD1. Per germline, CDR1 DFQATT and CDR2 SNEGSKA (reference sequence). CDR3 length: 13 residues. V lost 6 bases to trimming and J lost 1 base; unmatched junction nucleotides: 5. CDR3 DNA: TGCAGTGCGTGGGACAGTCGTAACTATGGCTACACCTTC. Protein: CSAWDSRNYGYTF.

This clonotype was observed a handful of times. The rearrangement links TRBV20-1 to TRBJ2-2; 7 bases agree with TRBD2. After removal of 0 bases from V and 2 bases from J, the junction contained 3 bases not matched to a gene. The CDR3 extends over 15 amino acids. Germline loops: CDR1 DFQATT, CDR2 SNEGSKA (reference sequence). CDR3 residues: CSARELAANTGELFF. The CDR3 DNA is TGCAGTGCTAGAGAGCTAGCGGCAAACACCGGGGAGCTGTTTTTT.

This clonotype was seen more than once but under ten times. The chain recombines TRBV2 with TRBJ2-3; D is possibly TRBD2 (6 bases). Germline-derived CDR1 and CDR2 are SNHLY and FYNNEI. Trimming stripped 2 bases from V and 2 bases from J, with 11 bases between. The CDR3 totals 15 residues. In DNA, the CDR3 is TGTGCCAGCAGTGAACCCGGGGGTGCCACAGATACGCAGTATTTT. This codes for CASSEPGGATDTQYF.

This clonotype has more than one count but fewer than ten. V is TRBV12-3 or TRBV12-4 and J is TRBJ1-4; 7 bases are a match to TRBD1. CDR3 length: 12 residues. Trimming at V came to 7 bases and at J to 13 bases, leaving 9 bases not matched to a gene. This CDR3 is CASNPAGGRLFF. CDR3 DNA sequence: TGTGCCAGCAATCCCGCAGGGGGAAGACTGTTTTTT.

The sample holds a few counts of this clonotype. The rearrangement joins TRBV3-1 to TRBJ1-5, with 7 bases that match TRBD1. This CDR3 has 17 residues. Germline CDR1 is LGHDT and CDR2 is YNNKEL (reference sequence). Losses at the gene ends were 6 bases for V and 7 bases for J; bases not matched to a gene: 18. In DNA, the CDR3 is TGTGCCAGCAGAACTACGGACAGGACACCTCGTGGGCAGCCCCAGCATTTT. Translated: CASRTTDRTPRGQPQHF.

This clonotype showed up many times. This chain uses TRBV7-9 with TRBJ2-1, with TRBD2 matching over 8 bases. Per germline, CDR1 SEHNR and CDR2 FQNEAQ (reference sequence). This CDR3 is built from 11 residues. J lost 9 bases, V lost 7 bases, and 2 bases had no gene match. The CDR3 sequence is CASTGGGEQFF. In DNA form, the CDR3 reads TGTGCCAGCACCGGGGGGGGTGAGCAGTTCTTC. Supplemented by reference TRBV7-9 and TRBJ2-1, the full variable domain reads DTGVSQNPRHKITKRGQNVTFRCDPISEHNRLYWYRQTLGQGPEFLTYFQNEAQLEKSRLLSDRFSAERPKGSFSTLEIQRTEQGDSAMYLCASTGGGEQFFGPGTRLTVL.

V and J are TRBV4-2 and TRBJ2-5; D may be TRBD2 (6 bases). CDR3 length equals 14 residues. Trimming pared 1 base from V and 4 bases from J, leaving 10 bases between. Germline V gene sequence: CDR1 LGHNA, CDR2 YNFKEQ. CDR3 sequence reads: CASSQVGGPETQYF. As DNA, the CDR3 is TGTGCCAGCAGCCAAGTGGGGGGTCCAGAGACCCAGTACTTC.

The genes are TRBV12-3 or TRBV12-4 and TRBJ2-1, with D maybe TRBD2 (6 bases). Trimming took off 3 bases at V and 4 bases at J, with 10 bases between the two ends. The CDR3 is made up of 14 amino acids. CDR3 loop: CASSFPGLYNEQFF. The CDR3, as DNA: TGTGCCAGCAGTTTTCCGGGACTTTACAATGAGCAGTTCTTC.

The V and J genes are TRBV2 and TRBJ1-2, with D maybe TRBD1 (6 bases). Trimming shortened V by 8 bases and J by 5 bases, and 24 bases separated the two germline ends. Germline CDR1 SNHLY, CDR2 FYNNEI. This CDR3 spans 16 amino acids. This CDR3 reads CASQVEGVRASYGYTF. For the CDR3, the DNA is TGTGCCAGCCAAGTTGAGGGGGTCAGGGCCTCTTATGGCTACACCTTC.

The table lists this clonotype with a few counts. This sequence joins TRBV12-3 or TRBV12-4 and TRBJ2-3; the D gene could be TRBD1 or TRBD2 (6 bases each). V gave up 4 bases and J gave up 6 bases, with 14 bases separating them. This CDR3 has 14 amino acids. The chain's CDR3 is CASSSRGAGDTQYF. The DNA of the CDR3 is TGTGCCAGCAGTTCGAGGGGGGCAGGGGATACGCAGTATTTT.

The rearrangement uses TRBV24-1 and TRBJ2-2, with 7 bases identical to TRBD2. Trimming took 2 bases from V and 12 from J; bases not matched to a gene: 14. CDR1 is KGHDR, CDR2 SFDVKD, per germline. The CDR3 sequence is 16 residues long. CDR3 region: CATSDSRLGGESKLFF. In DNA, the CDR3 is TGTGCCACCAGTGATTCAAGGCTGGGAGGGGAATCAAAGCTGTTTTTT.